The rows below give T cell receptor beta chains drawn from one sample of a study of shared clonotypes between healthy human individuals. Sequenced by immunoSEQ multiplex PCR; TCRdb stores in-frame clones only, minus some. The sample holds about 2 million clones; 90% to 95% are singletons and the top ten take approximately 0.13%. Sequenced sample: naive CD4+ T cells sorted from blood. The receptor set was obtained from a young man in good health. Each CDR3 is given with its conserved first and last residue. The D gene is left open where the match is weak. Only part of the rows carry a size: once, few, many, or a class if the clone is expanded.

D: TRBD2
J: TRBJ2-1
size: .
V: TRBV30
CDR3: CAWSRAGGHNEQFF
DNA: TGTGCCTGGAGTCGAGCGGGAGGGCACAATGAGCAGTTCTTC

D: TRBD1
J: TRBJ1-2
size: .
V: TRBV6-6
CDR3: CASNGDSQLYGYTF
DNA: TGTGCCAGCAACGGGGACAGCCAACTCTATGGCTACACCTTC

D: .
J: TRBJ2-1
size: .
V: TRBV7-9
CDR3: CASTRSEAYNEQFF
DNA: TGTGCCAGCACGCGTAGCGAAGCCTACAATGAGCAGTTCTTC

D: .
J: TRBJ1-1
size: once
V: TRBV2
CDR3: CASSPRAEAFF
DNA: TGTGCCAGCAGTCCACGGGCTGAAGCTTTCTTT

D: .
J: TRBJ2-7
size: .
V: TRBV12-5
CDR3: CASGLVLDREADEQYF
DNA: TGTGCTAGTGGTTTGGTTCTCGACAGGGAGGCAGACGAGCAGTACTTC

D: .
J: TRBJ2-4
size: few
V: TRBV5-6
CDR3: CASSLRALAKNIQYF
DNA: TGTGCCAGCAGCTTGCGGGCCTTAGCCAAAAACATTCAGTACTTC

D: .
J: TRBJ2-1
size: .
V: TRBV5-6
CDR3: CASISLRKHNEQFF
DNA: TGTGCCAGCATCTCACTGAGGAAACACAATGAGCAGTTCTTC

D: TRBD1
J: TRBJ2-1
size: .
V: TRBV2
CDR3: CASSKDRGSNEQFF
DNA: TGTGCCAGCAGTAAGGACAGGGGAAGTAATGAGCAGTTCTTC

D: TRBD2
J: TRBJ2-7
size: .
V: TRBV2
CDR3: CASSALAGPGEQYF
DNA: TGTGCCAGCAGTGCCCTAGCGGGACCCGGCGAGCAGTACTTC

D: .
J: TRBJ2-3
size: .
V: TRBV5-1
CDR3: CASSLAIRDTQYF
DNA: TGCGCCAGCAGCTTGGCCATAAGAGATACGCAGTATTTT

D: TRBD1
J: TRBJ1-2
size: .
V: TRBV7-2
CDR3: CASSSFDRGIYGYTF
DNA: TGTGCCAGCAGCTCCTTCGACAGGGGGATCTATGGCTACACCTTC

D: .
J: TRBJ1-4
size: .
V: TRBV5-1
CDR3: CASSFMTGEKLFF
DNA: TGCGCCAGCAGCTTTATGACCGGTGAAAAACTGTTTTTT

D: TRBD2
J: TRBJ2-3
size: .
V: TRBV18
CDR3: CASSQSGGADTQYF
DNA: TGTGCCAGCTCTCAGAGCGGGGGGGCAGATACGCAGTATTTT

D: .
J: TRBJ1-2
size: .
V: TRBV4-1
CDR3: CASSQGAFLSGYTF
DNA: TGCGCCAGCAGCCAAGGCGCGTTTCTAAGTGGCTACACCTTC

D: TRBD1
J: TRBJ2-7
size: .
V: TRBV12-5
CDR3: CASGQGQGRYEQYF
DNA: TGTGCTAGTGGTCAAGGACAGGGGAGATACGAGCAGTACTTC

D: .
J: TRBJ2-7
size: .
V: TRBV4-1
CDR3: CASRGVGGVSYEQYF
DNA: TGCGCCAGCCGCGGGGTAGGCGGGGTTTCCTACGAGCAGTACTTC

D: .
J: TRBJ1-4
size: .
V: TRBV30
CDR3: CAWSVLGGTEKLFF
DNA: TGTGCCTGGAGTGTACTCGGGGGGACTGAAAAACTGTTTTTT

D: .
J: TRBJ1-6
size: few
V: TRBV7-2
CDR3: CASSSTGPSSPLHF
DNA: TGTGCCAGCAGCTCCACCGGGCCATCTTCACCCCTCCACTTT

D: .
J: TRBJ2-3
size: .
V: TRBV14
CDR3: CASSQVAWSSSTDTQYF
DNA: TGTGCCAGCAGCCAAGTTGCCTGGAGCAGTTCCACAGATACGCAGTATTTT

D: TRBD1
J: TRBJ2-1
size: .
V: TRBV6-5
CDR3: CASNPGQGVKEQFF
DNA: TGTGCCAGCAATCCGGGACAGGGGGTCAAAGAGCAGTTCTTC

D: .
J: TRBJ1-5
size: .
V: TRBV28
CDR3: CASSPPVAGNQPQHF
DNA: TGTGCCAGCAGTCCCCCGGTCGCAGGCAATCAGCCCCAGCATTTT

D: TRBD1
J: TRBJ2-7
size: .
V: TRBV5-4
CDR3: CASSPGWGQSSYEQYF
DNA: TGTGCCAGCAGCCCTGGCTGGGGACAGAGCTCCTACGAGCAGTACTTC

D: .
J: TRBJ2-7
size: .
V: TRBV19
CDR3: CASSNIYGVNEQYF
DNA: TGTGCCAGTAGTAACATCTACGGGGTCAACGAGCAGTACTTC

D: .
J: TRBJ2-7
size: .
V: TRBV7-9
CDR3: CASSLRDRPYEQYF
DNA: TGTGCCAGCAGCCTCCGGGATCGCCCCTACGAGCAGTACTTC

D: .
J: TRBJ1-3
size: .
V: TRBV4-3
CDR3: CASSQDLFGRWLDTIYF
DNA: TGCGCCAGCAGCCAAGATCTCTTCGGACGGTGGCTAGACACCATATATTTT

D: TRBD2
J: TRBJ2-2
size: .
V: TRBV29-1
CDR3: CSVEGGGLVHTGELFF
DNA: TGCAGCGTTGAAGGGGGGGGACTAGTTCACACCGGGGAGCTGTTTTTT

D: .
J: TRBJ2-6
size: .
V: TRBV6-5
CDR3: CASSYSTASGANVLTF
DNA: TGTGCCAGCAGTTACTCGACGGCCTCTGGGGCCAACGTCCTGACTTTC

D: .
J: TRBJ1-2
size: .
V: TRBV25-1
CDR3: CASSQAGRYGYTF
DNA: TGTGCCAGCAGTCAAGCAGGCCGCTATGGCTACACCTTC

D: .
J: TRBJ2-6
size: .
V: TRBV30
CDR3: CAWKRTDSGANVLTF
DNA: TGTGCCTGGAAGAGGACGGACTCTGGGGCCAACGTCCTGACTTTC

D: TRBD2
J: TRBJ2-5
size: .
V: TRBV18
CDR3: CASSPPNPAGGARQTQYF
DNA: TGTGCCAGCTCACCACCGAATCCAGCGGGGGGGGCCCGTCAGACCCAGTACTTC

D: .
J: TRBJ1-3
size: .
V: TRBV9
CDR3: CASSVDGSSGNTIYF
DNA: TGTGCCAGCAGCGTAGATGGCAGCTCTGGAAACACCATATATTTT

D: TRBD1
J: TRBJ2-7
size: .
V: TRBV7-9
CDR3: CASSRTGDEQYF
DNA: TGTGCCAGCAGCCGAACAGGGGACGAGCAGTACTTC

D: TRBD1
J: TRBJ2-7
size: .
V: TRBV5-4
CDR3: CASSSDRGAYEQYF
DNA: TGTGCCAGCAGTTCGGACAGGGGCGCCTACGAGCAGTACTTC

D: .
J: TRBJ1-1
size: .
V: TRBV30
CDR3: CAWSVRRAWTEAFF
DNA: TGTGCCTGGAGTGTACGCAGGGCTTGGACTGAAGCTTTCTTT

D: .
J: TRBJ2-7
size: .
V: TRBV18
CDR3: CASSSGASYEQYF
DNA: TGTGCCAGCTCATCGGGAGCCTCCTACGAGCAGTACTTC

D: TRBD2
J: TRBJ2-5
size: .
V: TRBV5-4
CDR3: CASSPSLAGVAETQYF
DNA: TGTGCCAGCAGCCCTTCACTAGCGGGAGTGGCTGAGACCCAGTACTTC

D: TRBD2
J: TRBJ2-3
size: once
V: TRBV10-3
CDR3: CAASGGLTSGASTDTQYF
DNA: TGTGCCGCCAGCGGGGGGCTGACTAGCGGGGCTAGCACAGATACGCAGTATTTT

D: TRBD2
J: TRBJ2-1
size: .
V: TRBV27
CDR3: CASSPLGAGANEQFF
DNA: TGTGCCAGCAGTCCCCTTGGAGCGGGAGCCAATGAGCAGTTCTTC

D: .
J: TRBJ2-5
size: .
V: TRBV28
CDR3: CASSFQGGREETQYF
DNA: TGTGCCAGCAGTTTTCAGGGAGGACGTGAAGAGACCCAGTACTTC

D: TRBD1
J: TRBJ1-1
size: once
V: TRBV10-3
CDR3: CAIRGTGVNTEAFF
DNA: TGTGCCATCAGGGGGACAGGGGTGAACACTGAAGCTTTCTTT